The clone carrying this TCR beta chain came up once. The sample holds other DNA sequences that translate to the same CDR3. The data are from a study of shared clonotypes between healthy human individuals. The CDR3 totals 15 residues. Germline values: CDR1 SEHNR, CDR2 FQNEAQ (reference sequence). The V end was cut by 2 bases, the J end by 1 base, with 6 bases between. Repertoires were generated with immunoSEQ multiplex PCR, while TCRdb's copy carries only in-frame clones and drops some. This sample yields a few million clones, of which roughly 92% are seen a single time; over 0.12% belongs to the top ten. HIV-negative, healthy adults without recent acute infections or vaccinations were the donors.

The receptor comes from a man younger than 35 in good health. Sequenced: naive CD4+ T cells sorted from blood. As to subset: CD45RA+ positively selected. V is TRBV7-9 and J is TRBJ2-6, with D hard to call. The CDR3 reads CASSLWGSGANVLTF. DNA for the CDR3: TGTGCCAGCAGCTTATGGGGTTCTGGGGCCAACGTCCTGACTTTC.